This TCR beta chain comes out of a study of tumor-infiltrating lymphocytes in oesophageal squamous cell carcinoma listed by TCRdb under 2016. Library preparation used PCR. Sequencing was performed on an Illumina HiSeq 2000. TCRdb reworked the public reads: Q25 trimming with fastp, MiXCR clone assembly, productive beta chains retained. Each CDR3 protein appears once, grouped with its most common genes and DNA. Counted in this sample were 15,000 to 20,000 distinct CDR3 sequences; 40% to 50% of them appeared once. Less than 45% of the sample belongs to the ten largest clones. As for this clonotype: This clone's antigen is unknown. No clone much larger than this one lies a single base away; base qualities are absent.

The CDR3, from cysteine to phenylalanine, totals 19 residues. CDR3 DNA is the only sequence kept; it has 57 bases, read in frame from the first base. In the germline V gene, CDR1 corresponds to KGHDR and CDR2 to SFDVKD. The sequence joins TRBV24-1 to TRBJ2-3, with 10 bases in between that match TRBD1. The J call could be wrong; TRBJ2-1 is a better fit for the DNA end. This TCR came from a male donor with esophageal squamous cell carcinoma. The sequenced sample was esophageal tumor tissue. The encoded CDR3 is CATSGTTGYGTGAYNEQFF. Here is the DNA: TGTGCCACCAGTGGGACCACAGGCTACGGGACAGGGGCCTACAATGAGCAGTTCTTC.